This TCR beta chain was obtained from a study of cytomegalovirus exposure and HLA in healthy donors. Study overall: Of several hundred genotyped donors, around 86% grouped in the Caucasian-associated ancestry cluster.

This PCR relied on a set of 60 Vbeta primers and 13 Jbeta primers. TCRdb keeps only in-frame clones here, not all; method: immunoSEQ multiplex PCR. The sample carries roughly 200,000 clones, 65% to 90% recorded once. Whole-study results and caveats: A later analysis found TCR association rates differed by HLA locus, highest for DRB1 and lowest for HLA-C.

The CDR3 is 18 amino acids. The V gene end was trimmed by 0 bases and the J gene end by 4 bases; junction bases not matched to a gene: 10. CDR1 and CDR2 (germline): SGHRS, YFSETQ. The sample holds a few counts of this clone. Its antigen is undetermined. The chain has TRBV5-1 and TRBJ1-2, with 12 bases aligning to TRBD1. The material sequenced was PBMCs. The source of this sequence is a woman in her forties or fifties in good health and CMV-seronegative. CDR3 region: CASSLAGTGGLFGYGYTF. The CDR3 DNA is TGCGCCAGCAGCTTGGCCGGGACAGGGGGCCTTTTTGGCTATGGCTACACCTTC. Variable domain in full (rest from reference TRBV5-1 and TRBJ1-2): KAGVTQTPRYLIKTRGQQVTLSCSPISGHRSVSWYQQTPGQGLQFLFEYFSETQRNKGNFPGRFSGRQFSNSRSEMNVSTLELGDSALYLCASSLAGTGGLFGYGYTFGSGTRLTVV.